This passage covers 28 T cell receptor beta chains from one sample sequenced in a study of blood T cell repertoires in COVID-19 (dated by TCRdb to 2018 to 2021). The library was generated by the immunoSEQ multiplex PCR assay. As stored in TCRdb, this immuneACCESS dataset retains in-frame rearrangements with V and J assigned. A fraction of the clones does not appear; measured against another copy, unresolved V genes explain less than half of the discrepancy, and the remainder lacks a known reason. Counted in this sample were almost 500,000 clones; 70% to 90% of them appeared once. The ten largest clones represent 8.3% of the sample. The sample comprised PBMCs or T cells enriched from blood (not recorded which). The receptors come from a woman aged 55-69 years who had recovered from COVID-19.

This sequence joins TRBV9 and TRBJ1-6; D unclear. The germline V gene has CDR1 SGDLS and CDR2 YYNGEE. The CDR3 is 14 residues long. Trimming cost V 0 bases and J 7 bases, with 8 bases left between them. The CDR3 DNA is TGTGCCAGCAGCGTAGGAGGGAAAAATTCACCCCTCCACTTT. It yields the protein CASSVGGKNSPLHF.

The chain recombines TRBV18 with TRBJ1-1; 9 nucleotides agree with TRBD1. V lost 6 bases, J lost 6 bases, and 8 bases stayed unmatched. The CDR3 is 14 amino acids. Germline V gene data show CDR1 as KGHSH and CDR2 as LQKENI. The CDR3 coding sequence is TGTGCCAGCTCCCCGGGACAGGGACGTCCTGAAGCTTTCTTT. Protein: CASSPGQGRPEAFF.

This chain links TRBV6-5 with TRBJ2-7, with a possible D match to TRBD1 (5 bases). V was clipped by 5 bases and J by 4 bases, with 12 bases between them. Germline-derived CDR1 and CDR2 are MNHEY and SVGAGI. This CDR3 region has 13 residues. In nucleotides, the CDR3 is TGTGCCAGCAGTACGCGACAGTTTTACGAGCAGTACGTC. This codes for CASSTRQFYEQYV.

V gene TRBV27 combines with J gene TRBJ2-5, with D maybe TRBD2 (6 bases). Trimming shortened V by 5 bases and J by 3 bases, and 16 bases separated the two germline ends. The germline gives CDR1 MNHEY, CDR2 SMNVEV (reference sequence). This CDR3 is built from 15 residues. CDR3 sequence reads: CASSGVGDSKETQYF. DNA for the CDR3: TGTGCCAGCAGTGGGGTCGGGGACTCTAAAGAGACCCAGTACTTC.

The chain recombines TRBV5-8 with TRBJ1-1; D gene unclear. CDR1 and CDR2 (germline): SGHTS, YDEGEE. V was shortened by 8 bases and J by 7 bases, with 6 bases between the two germline ends. There are 9 residues in the CDR3. Here the CDR3 reads CASAGEAFF. The DNA of the CDR3 is TGTGCCAGTGCCGGTGAAGCTTTCTTT.

The chain carries TRBV5-1 and TRBJ1-2, with 9 bases matching TRBD1. Germline CDR1 is SGHRS and CDR2 is YFSETQ. With 3 bases clipped from V and 5 bases from J, the junction kept 17 bases outside the gene matches. The CDR3 is made up of 18 amino acids. CDR3 DNA: TGCGCCAGCAGCTCCGTGACCCCTGTGGGGACAGGGCTATATGGCTACACCTTC. Translation: CASSSVTPVGTGLYGYTF.

The chain couples TRBV5-1 to TRBJ1-1, with a tentative D call TRBD1 (6 bases). Germline V lookup: CDR1 SGHRS, CDR2 YFSETQ. Trimming took off 5 bases at V and 11 bases at J, with 16 bases between the two ends. The CDR3 runs to 12 residues. CDR3 DNA sequence: TGCGCCAGCAGTCCACAGGGTGTTGAGGCTTTCTTT. It specifies CASSPQGVEAFF. The complete variable domain, with remaining parts taken from reference TRBV5-1 and TRBJ1-1, reads KAGVTQTPRYLIKTRGQQVTLSCSPISGHRSVSWYQQTPGQGLQFLFEYFSETQRNKGNFPGRFSGRQFSNSRSEMNVSTLELGDSALYLCASSPQGVEAFFGQGTRLTVV.

The genes are TRBV7-7 and TRBJ2-5; no firm D call. Germline V gene lookup returns CDR1 SSHAT and CDR2 FNYEAQ (reference sequence). V shed 5 bases and J shed 5 bases, with 12 bases lying between them. CDR3 length: 13 residues. In DNA form, the CDR3 reads TGTGCCAGCAGCCGTAGTGAATTGGAGACCCAGTACTTC. Translated, it gives CASSRSELETQYF.

The table lists this clone with a few counts. This chain links TRBV19 with TRBJ2-2, with D perhaps matching TRBD2 (5 bases). Germline CDR1 reads LNHDA; CDR2 reads SQIVND (reference sequence). This CDR3 has 14 amino acids. V was trimmed by 7 bases and J by 5 bases, leaving 14 bases between them. This CDR3 reads CASIKSPGTGELFF. CDR3 coding DNA: TGTGCCAGTATTAAGAGTCCGGGGACCGGGGAGCTGTTTTTT.

DNA for the CDR3: TGTGCCAGCAGCTACCCGGGACTAGCGGTGACGTACTTC. It is translated as CASSYPGLAVTYF. The V call is TRBV7-2, the J call TRBJ2-4; 11 positions match TRBD2. Unmatched junction bases numbered 8, after V lost 4 bases and J lost 15 bases. CDR1 is SGHTA and CDR2 is FQGNSA in the germline V gene. This CDR3 region has 13 residues.

This rearrangement joins TRBV29-1 to TRBJ1-2, with a possible D match to TRBD1 (6 bases). The CDR3 length is 10 residues. Per germline, CDR1 SQVTM and CDR2 ANQGSEA. V was shortened by 7 bases and J by 10 bases, with 13 bases between the two germline ends. The CDR3 DNA reads as TGCAGCGCCGGACAGAACCACTACACCTTC. It yields the protein CSAGQNHYTF.

The chain has TRBV24-1 and TRBJ2-2; D is unclear. Germline values: CDR1 KGHDR, CDR2 SFDVKD. The CDR3 sequence is 13 residues long. Trimming stripped 7 bases from V and 6 bases from J, with 11 bases between. The CDR3 sequence: CATRSSSAGELFF. CDR3 coding DNA: TGTGCCACCAGATCCTCGTCGGCCGGGGAGCTGTTTTTT.

As concerns this clone: Within the sample, other DNA sequences also encode this same CDR3. The genes are TRBV2 and TRBJ1-3; possibly TRBD1 for D (5 bases). This CDR3 has 15 amino acids. V lost 1 base and J 0 bases, leaving 7 bases between the germline ends. Germline loops: CDR1 SNHLY, CDR2 FYNNEI. The CDR3 protein is CASSEGGRSGNTIYF. In nucleotides, the CDR3 is TGTGCCAGCAGTGAAGGGGGCCGCTCTGGAAACACCATATATTTT.

The chain employs TRBV6-5 and TRBJ1-4; D call uncertain. Trimming removed 2 bases at V and 4 bases at J, with 8 bases between. Germline CDR1 MNHEY, CDR2 SVGAGI. The CDR3 length is 14 residues. For the CDR3, the DNA is TGTGCCAGCAGTTACGGCGGAAATAATGAAAAACTGTTTTTT. Protein: CASSYGGNNEKLFF.

The chain recombines TRBV19 with TRBJ2-1, with 11 bases matching TRBD2. J gave up 0 bases and V 2 bases, and 6 bases lay outside the gene matches. In germline, CDR1 is LNHDA, CDR2 SQIVND (reference sequence). This CDR3 spans 18 amino acids. CDR3: CASSIPTSGESSYNEQFF. The CDR3 DNA follows: TGTGCCAGTAGTATACCGACTAGCGGGGAGAGCTCCTACAATGAGCAGTTCTTC.

This clone appeared a few times. Written as DNA, the CDR3 is TGTGCCAGCAGCCAAGGCCTAGCGGGGGGCCGGGCCCAGTATTTT. Protein: CASSQGLAGGRAQYF. The chain links TRBV3-1 (or the pseudogene TRBV3-2) to TRBJ2-3; 11 bases are a match to TRBD2. The length of the CDR3 is 15 residues. The V gene's germline CDR1 is LGHDT and CDR2 YNNKEL (reference sequence). The junction had 9 bases not matched to a gene; V was cut back by 1 base and J by 12 bases.

This chain uses TRBV29-1 with TRBJ2-1, with TRBD2 matching over 7 bases. Germline V gene data show CDR1 as SQVTM and CDR2 as ANQGSEA. The V and J ends lost 6 bases and 8 bases, in that order; junction bases with no gene match: 7. The CDR3 is made up of 12 amino acids. CDR3 DNA: TGCAGCGTCCTCGGGGGGATCTATGAGCAGTTCTTC. Its protein is CSVLGGIYEQFF.

The gene calls are TRBV5-4 and TRBJ2-1; 8 nucleotides match TRBD2. Trimming removed 2 bases from V and 8 bases from J; junction bases left unmatched: 3. Germline CDR1 SGHNT, CDR2 YYREEE (reference sequence). The CDR3 runs to 13 residues. The CDR3 sequence: CASSFSGEDEQFF. In nucleotides, the CDR3 is TGTGCCAGCAGCTTTAGCGGGGAAGATGAGCAGTTCTTC.

The CDR3 loop reads CARKGAENIQYF. In DNA form, the CDR3 reads TGTGCCAGGAAGGGGGCCGAAAACATTCAGTACTTC. The V call is TRBV2, the J call TRBJ2-4; 7 bases match TRBD1. With 9 bases clipped from V and 5 bases from J, the junction kept 4 bases outside the gene matches. The CDR3 spans 12 residues. Germline values: CDR1 SNHLY, CDR2 FYNNEI.

The V gene is TRBV10-3, the J gene TRBJ2-5, with 9 bases fitting TRBD1. Germline V gene sequence: CDR1 ENHRY, CDR2 SYGVKD. CDR3 length equals 13 residues. Trimming took 10 bases from V and 5 from J; bases not matched to a gene: 8. The CDR3 DNA sequence: TGTGCCACCGGAACAGGGGGCCGGGAGACCCAGTACTTC. It specifies CATGTGGRETQYF.

This clone turned up a few times. The J gene is TRBJ2-7, the V gene TRBV6-2 or TRBV6-3, with 8 bases fitting TRBD1. Germline CDR1 is MNHEY and CDR2 is SVGEGT. The CDR3 is made up of 12 amino acids. V dropped 8 bases and J dropped 7; count of bases not matched to a gene: 7. The CDR3 coding sequence is TGTGCCAGCGGCCGGACAGGGTTGGAGCAGTACGTC. This codes for CASGRTGLEQYV.

The chain recombines TRBV21-1 with TRBJ1-1. TRBV21-1 is assigned pseudogene status. This CDR3 is 17 amino acids long. The CDR3 nucleotides are TGTGCCACCAAGAATCCCGGGGGGACCGGGGTTAACACTGAAGCTTTCTTT. Its protein is CATKNPGGTGVNTEAFF.

The gene calls are TRBV3-1 (or the pseudogene TRBV3-2) and TRBJ1-3; the D is unclear. V lost 5 bases to trimming and J lost 0 bases, with 14 bases between them. This CDR3 is built from 16 residues. Germline V gene lookup returns CDR1 LGHDT and CDR2 YNNKEL (reference sequence). CDR3 bases: TGTGCCAGCAGCAGAGGAGAGGCTACCTCTGGAAACACCATATATTTT. Translated: CASSRGEATSGNTIYF.

The rearrangement uses TRBV28 and TRBJ2-7; D possibly corresponds to TRBD2 (6 bases). This CDR3 has 13 amino acids. Deletions cut 8 bases from V and 4 bases from J, with 15 bases between. Germline V gene sequence: CDR1 MDHEN, CDR2 SYDVKM. The chain's CDR3 is CASLQEGTYEQYV. CDR3 DNA: TGTGCCAGCCTTCAGGAGGGAACTTACGAGCAGTACGTC.

The gene calls are TRBV20-1 and TRBJ1-5; D gene unclear. This CDR3 comprises 13 residues. V was shortened by 5 bases and J by 0 bases, with 8 bases between the two germline ends. Germline loops: CDR1 DFQATT, CDR2 SNEGSKA (reference sequence). Written as DNA, the CDR3 is TGCAGTGCTGGTGCAAATAGCAATCAGCCCCAGCATTTT. It yields the protein CSAGANSNQPQHF.

The count of this clone is one. The V call is TRBV2, the J call TRBJ2-7, with D tentatively TRBD1 (5 bases). Germline CDR1 SNHLY, CDR2 FYNNEI. The germline V and J ends were trimmed by 2 bases and 2 bases, with 10 bases remaining between them. The CDR3 sequence is 14 residues long. The CDR3: CASSESRATYEQYF. CDR3 DNA sequence: TGTGCCAGCAGTGAAAGCAGGGCGACCTACGAGCAGTACTTC.

This chain links TRBV3-1 (or the pseudogene TRBV3-2) with TRBJ2-1; D might be TRBD1 (6 bases). CDR1 LGHDT and CDR2 YNNKEL come from the germline V gene (reference sequence). This CDR3 region has 12 residues. V lost 2 bases, J lost 16 bases, and 15 bases lay in between. The CDR3 loop is CASSQSGTRVFF. In nucleotides, the CDR3 is TGTGCCAGCAGCCAATCCGGGACAAGGGTTTTCTTC.

As concerns this clone: The junction departs from the called germline gene at one end, perhaps through a read error. The V and J genes are TRBV5-1 and TRBJ1-2; tentative D call: TRBD1 (6 bases). This CDR3 contains 15 residues. Germline V CDR1 and CDR2: SGHRS, YFSETQ. CDR3 in amino acids: CASSQSGHSAGYRSF. The CDR3 DNA sequence: TGCGCCAGCAGTCAATCGGGACACTCGGCCGGCTACAGGAGCTTC.